Listed here are 30 T cell receptor beta chains from one sample, sequenced in a study of blood T cell repertoires in COVID-19. This table comes from immunoSEQ multiplex PCR, and its TCRdb copy is limited to in-frame clones, with some not included. Of roughly 200,000 clones in the sample, approximately 85% were seen once. The material sequenced was PBMCs or T cells enriched from blood (not recorded which). The receptors shown here come from a man aged 35 to 55 who had recovered from COVID-19.

The genes are TRBV11-3 and TRBJ2-3; 10 positions agree with TRBD2. V was pared by 3 bases and J by 3 bases, with 9 bases of the junction left unmatched. The CDR3 length is 17 residues. The germline CDR1 and CDR2 sequences are SGHNT and YENEEA. Here the CDR3 DNA reads TGTGCCAGCAGCTTGGGAGCGGGAGGGCCTTCGACAGATACGCAGTATTTT. Translated: CASSLGAGGPSTDTQYF.

This chain joins TRBV28 and TRBJ2-7; D uncertain. Trimming shortened V by 6 bases and J by 4 bases, and 7 bases separated the two germline ends. CDR3 length: 11 residues. Germline values: CDR1 MDHEN, CDR2 SYDVKM. The CDR3 DNA reads as TGTGCCAGCAGGCGGTGGTACGAGCAGTACTTC. This encodes CASRRWYEQYF.

The chain carries TRBV20-1 and TRBJ2-7; possible D gene TRBD1, 6 bases. Between the trimmed V and J ends, which lost 5 bases and 2 bases, there was a span of 7 bases. The CDR3 consists of 11 residues. Germline V gene data show CDR1 as DFQATT and CDR2 as SNEGSKA (reference sequence). CDR3 DNA sequence: TGCAGTGCTGGGGACACCTACGAGCAGTACTTC. This sequence encodes CSAGDTYEQYF.

V usage is TRBV7-8 and J usage is TRBJ1-1, with 7 bases identical to TRBD1. This CDR3 has 16 residues. V shed 5 bases, J shed 1 base, and the junction held 10 bases outside the gene matches. The germline V gene has CDR1 SGHVS and CDR2 FQNEAQ. CDR3 coding DNA: TGTGCCAGCAGCCCCCCAAAGTGGGACAGGAACACTGAAGCTTTCTTT. Encoded protein: CASSPPKWDRNTEAFF. Full variable domain (remainder filled in from reference TRBV7-8 and TRBJ1-1): GAGVSQSPRYKVAKRGQDVALRCDPISGHVSLFWYQQALGQGPEFLTYFQNEAQLDKSGLPSDRFFAERPEGSVSTLKIQRTQQEDSAVYLCASSPPKWDRNTEAFFGQGTRLTVV.

The rearrangement uses TRBV28 and TRBJ1-5, with 10 nucleotides matching TRBD1. The CDR3 loop spans 15 amino acids. J lost 2 bases, V lost 3 bases, and 1 base had no gene match. Germline CDR1 and CDR2: MDHEN and SYDVKM. The DNA of the CDR3 is TGTGCCAGCAGTTTCGACAGGGGGCGCAATCAGCCCCAGCATTTT. Its translation is CASSFDRGRNQPQHF.

The chain carries TRBV5-1 and TRBJ1-1, with D tentatively TRBD1 (6 bases). V was trimmed by 4 bases and J by 1 base, leaving 11 bases between them. The CDR3 spans 14 residues. Looked up from germline, CDR1 is SGHRS and CDR2 is YFSETQ. This CDR3 reads CASSIQGQNTEAFF. CDR3 nucleotides: TGCGCCAGCAGCATACAGGGCCAGAACACTGAAGCTTTCTTT.

For the CDR3, the DNA is TGTGCCACTGTCGCGGACTCCTACGAGCAGTACTTC. This codes for CATVADSYEQYF. The chain uses TRBV19 and TRBJ2-7; unclear D gene. Germline V gene lookup returns CDR1 LNHDA and CDR2 SQIVND (reference sequence). V was trimmed by 10 bases and J by 0 bases, leaving 10 bases between them. This CDR3 has 12 residues.

This chain joins TRBV18 and TRBJ1-4; D gene uncertain. Trimming took off 8 bases at V and 0 bases at J, with 16 bases between the two ends. The CDR3 is 16 residues long. Germline-derived CDR1 and CDR2 are KGHSH and LQKENI. CDR3 in DNA: TGTGCCAGCCGTCACAGCAGGTCTGCAACTAATGAAAAACTGTTTTTT. Protein product: CASRHSRSATNEKLFF.

Here the CDR3 DNA reads TGTGCCATCAGTGAGTCGACAGGGGGGAATTCACCCCTCCACTTT. As protein: CAISESTGGNSPLHF. This chain connects TRBV10-3 to TRBJ1-6, with 9 bases that match TRBD1. Per germline, CDR1 ENHRY and CDR2 SYGVKD. This CDR3 comprises 15 residues. V was clipped by 0 bases and J by 7 bases; unmatched bases: 1.

This sequence joins TRBV30 and TRBJ2-3; a weak D match, TRBD1 (6 bases). This CDR3 comprises 15 residues. From germline, CDR1 is GTSNPN and CDR2 SVGIG (reference sequence). V gave up 0 bases and J gave up 0 bases, with 10 bases separating them. The CDR3, as DNA: TGTGCCTGGAGTGTATGGACAGCTAGCACAGATACGCAGTATTTT. Residues: CAWSVWTASTDTQYF. Based on the CDR3 plus reference TRBV30 and TRBJ2-3, the full variable domain is SQTIHQWPATLVQPVGSPLSLECTVEGTSNPNLYWYRQAAGRGLQLLFYSVGIGQISSEVPQNLSASRPQDRQFILSSKKLLLSDSGFYLCAWSVWTASTDTQYFGPGTRLTVL.

The chain carries TRBV5-4 and TRBJ2-7; 10 bases map to TRBD1. CDR1 is SGHNT, CDR2 YYREEE, per germline (reference sequence). After removal of 5 bases from V and 2 bases from J, the junction contained 10 bases not matched to a gene. CDR3 length equals 16 residues. The CDR3 DNA follows: TGTGCCAGCAGTTTCAATCCGGGACAGGGGACCTACGAGCAGTACTTC. Translation gives CASSFNPGQGTYEQYF.

This clone was counted a few times. The CDR3 loop is CASSVVRQGNGELFF. Written as DNA, the CDR3 is TGTGCCAGCAGCGTAGTTCGGCAGGGGAACGGGGAGCTGTTTTTT. The chain uses TRBV9 and TRBJ2-2; a possible D gene is TRBD1 (6 bases). CDR1 is SGDLS and CDR2 is YYNGEE in the germline V gene. The germline V and J ends were trimmed by 0 bases and 7 bases, with 13 bases remaining between them. CDR3 length equals 15 residues. The complete variable domain, with remaining parts taken from reference TRBV9 and TRBJ2-2, reads DSGVTQTPKHLITATGQRVTLRCSPRSGDLSVYWYQQSLDQGLQFLIQYYNGEERAKGNILERFSAQQFPDLHSELNLSSLELGDSALYFCASSVVRQGNGELFFGEGSRLTVL.

V and J are TRBV6-5 and TRBJ2-5; 7 bases map to TRBD1. CDR3 size: 13 residues. Trimming at V came to 6 bases and at J to 1 base, leaving 2 bases not matched to a gene. CDR1 is MNHEY, CDR2 SVGAGI, per germline. The CDR3 DNA follows: TGTGCCAGCAGAAGGGACAGCCAAGAGACCCAGTACTTC. This sequence encodes CASRRDSQETQYF.

This clone was counted once. The chain recombines TRBV7-8 with TRBJ2-7, with 7 bases identical to TRBD2. The germline gives CDR1 SGHVS, CDR2 FQNEAQ. The CDR3 covers 16 residues. The V and J ends lost 4 bases and 5 bases, in that order; junction bases with no gene match: 14. The CDR3 region is CASSSPTAAGVNEQYF. The CDR3 nucleotides read TGTGCCAGCAGCTCCCCAACGGCGGCGGGAGTAAACGAGCAGTACTTC.

V and J are TRBV6-1 and TRBJ2-7, with TRBD2 identical over 8 bases. The CDR3 is made up of 15 amino acids. Unmatched junction bases numbered 5, after V lost 2 bases and J lost 2 bases. Looked up from germline, CDR1 is MNHNS and CDR2 is SASEGT. The CDR3 sequence is CASSERGGSPYEQYF. CDR3 DNA: TGTGCCAGCAGTGAACGGGGGGGGTCCCCCTACGAGCAGTACTTC.

The chain carries TRBV9 and TRBJ1-4, with D tentatively TRBD1 (6 bases). CDR3 length: 15 residues. V was shortened by 4 bases and J by 8 bases, with 18 bases between the two germline ends. Germline V gene lookup returns CDR1 SGDLS and CDR2 YYNGEE. The DNA of the CDR3 is TGTGCCAGCAGCACCAATCAGGGGTTCGGGGAAAAACTGTTTTTT. Encoded protein: CASSTNQGFGEKLFF.

The genes are TRBV5-1 and TRBJ1-1, with D possibly being TRBD1 (5 bases). Trimming cost V 5 bases and J 4 bases, with 12 bases left between them. Germline-derived CDR1 and CDR2 are SGHRS and YFSETQ. There are 13 residues in the CDR3. This chain's CDR3 is CASSLGGITEAFF. The CDR3 DNA follows: TGCGCCAGCAGTCTGGGGGGAATCACTGAAGCTTTCTTT.

The genes are TRBV2 and TRBJ1-4, with D perhaps TRBD1 (6 bases). The ends were cut back, 2 bases at V and 8 bases at J, with 18 bases in the middle. The CDR3 covers 16 residues. Germline V CDR1 and CDR2: SNHLY, FYNNEI. The CDR3 nucleotides read TGTGCCAGCAGTGAATCGGGGGGCGGAAGACGGGAAAAACTGTTTTTT. Amino acids: CASSESGGGRREKLFF.

This sequence joins TRBV18 and TRBJ2-2, with D possibly being TRBD1 (7 bases). V lost 7 bases to trimming and J lost 4 bases, with 19 bases between them. The germline gives CDR1 KGHSH, CDR2 LQKENI. This CDR3 comprises 16 residues. CDR3 DNA sequence: TGTGCCAGCTGTGCGACCACCCAGGGGGGCACCGGGGAGCTGTTTTTT. Translated, it gives CASCATTQGGTGELFF.

The count of this clone is one. This rearrangement joins TRBV27 to TRBJ1-4; TRBD1 agrees at 8 bases. Trimming removed 6 bases from V and 4 bases from J; junction bases left unmatched: 7. This CDR3 region has 15 residues. CDR1 is MNHEY and CDR2 is SMNVEV in the germline V gene (reference sequence). The CDR3 sequence: CASRRGGQGNEKLFF. CDR3 DNA: TGTGCCAGCAGACGGGGTGGACAGGGTAATGAAAAACTGTTTTTT.

The CDR3 DNA reads as TGTGCCAGCAGCTCTGGGCAGTCAGATACGCAGTATTTT. Translating it yields CASSSGQSDTQYF. V and J are TRBV11-3 and TRBJ2-3; D remains unclear. The CDR3 is 13 residues long. Per the germline V gene, CDR1 is SGHNT and CDR2 is YENEEA. V dropped 4 bases and J dropped 4 bases, with 9 bases sitting between them.

The CDR3 nucleotides are TGTGCCAGCAGCTCGGGAACAGGGGGGGCCTATGGCTACACCTTC. This codes for CASSSGTGGAYGYTF. The rearrangement joins TRBV7-9 to TRBJ1-2; 8 nucleotides align to TRBD1. Per germline, CDR1 SEHNR and CDR2 FQNEAQ (reference sequence). V dropped 4 bases and J dropped 4; count of bases not matched to a gene: 8. The CDR3 consists of 15 residues.

Only one count was recorded for this clone. The CDR3 nucleotides are TGCACCAGCAGCCAAGATTCGGGACAGATATCCTACGAGCAGTACTTC. The encoded protein is CTSSQDSGQISYEQYF. The chain couples TRBV1 to TRBJ2-7; TRBD1 reflects the table's D call only, with no check against the DNA. TRBV1 is a recognized pseudogene. The CDR3 runs 16 residues.

The chain has TRBV30 and TRBJ1-2; no clear D. The CDR3 runs 12 residues. The germline gives CDR1 GTSNPN, CDR2 SVGIG (reference sequence). Trimming took off 0 bases at V and 8 bases at J, with 10 bases between the two ends. CDR3 nucleotides: TGTGCCTGGAGTGTCCGTGCTATCGGCTACACCTTC. It encodes CAWSVRAIGYTF.

V is TRBV7-9 and J is TRBJ1-2; TRBD1 matches 9 bases. The junction had 9 bases not matched to a gene; V was cut back by 5 bases and J by 8 bases. This CDR3 is built from 14 residues. Germline CDR1 reads SEHNR; CDR2 reads FQNEAQ (reference sequence). CDR3 in DNA: TGTGCCAGCAGCCCACCGGGACAGGGTATGGGCTACACCTTC. It translates to CASSPPGQGMGYTF.

The chain employs TRBV5-1 and TRBJ1-1; maybe TRBD1 (6 bases). Germline loops: CDR1 SGHRS, CDR2 YFSETQ. Trimming shortened V by 4 bases and J by 3 bases, and 10 bases separated the two germline ends. This CDR3 is built from 13 residues. The CDR3 protein is CASSRHRDTEAFF. The CDR3 DNA is TGCGCCAGCAGCCGACACAGGGACACTGAAGCTTTCTTT.

This clone was observed once. The J gene is TRBJ1-1, the V gene TRBV30, with D possibly matching TRBD1 (5 bases). Trimming took 2 bases from V and 5 from J, leaving 12 bases between them. Germline V gene sequence: CDR1 GTSNPN, CDR2 SVGIG (reference sequence). CDR3 length equals 13 residues. The CDR3 DNA follows: TGTGCCTGGAGTTCAGGGAGGGTTACTGAAGCTTTCTTT. It translates to CAWSSGRVTEAFF.

This chain uses TRBV28 with TRBJ1-3, with TRBD1 as a possible D gene (6 bases). This CDR3 comprises 14 residues. Germline loops: CDR1 MDHEN, CDR2 SYDVKM. V was pared by 6 bases and J by 2 bases, with 11 bases between. The CDR3 is CASRSRQAGNTIYF. The CDR3 nucleotides read TGTGCCAGCAGGTCGCGACAGGCTGGAAACACCATATATTTT.

This chain links TRBV5-1 with TRBJ2-7; a possible D gene is TRBD2 (6 bases). Trimming took off 4 bases at V and 2 bases at J, with 16 bases between the two ends. Germline V gene data show CDR1 as SGHRS and CDR2 as YFSETQ. This CDR3 region has 15 residues. The CDR3 DNA reads TGCGCCAGCAGCACCGGGACCGGGAGAGCCTACGAGCAGTACTTC. This encodes CASSTGTGRAYEQYF.

CDR3 protein: CASSVSPLRTDTQYF. The CDR3 bases are TGTGCCAGCAGCGTATCTCCCCTGAGGACAGATACGCAGTATTTT. V is TRBV9 and J is TRBJ2-3; D unclear. CDR1 is SGDLS, CDR2 YYNGEE, per germline. V shed 1 base and J shed 3 bases, with 12 bases lying between them. This CDR3 has 15 residues.